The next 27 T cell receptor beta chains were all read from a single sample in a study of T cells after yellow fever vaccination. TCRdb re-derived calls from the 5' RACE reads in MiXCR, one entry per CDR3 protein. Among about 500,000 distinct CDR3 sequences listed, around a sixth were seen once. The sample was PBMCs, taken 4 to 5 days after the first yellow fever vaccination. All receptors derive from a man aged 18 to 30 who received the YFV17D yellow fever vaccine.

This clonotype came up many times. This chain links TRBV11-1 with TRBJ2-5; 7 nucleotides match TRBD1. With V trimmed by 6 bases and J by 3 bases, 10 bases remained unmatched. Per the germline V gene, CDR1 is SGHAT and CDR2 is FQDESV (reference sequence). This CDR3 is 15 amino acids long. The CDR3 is CASRNRDRGEETQYF. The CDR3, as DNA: TGTGCCAGCAGGAACCGGGACAGAGGGGAAGAGACCCAGTACTTC.

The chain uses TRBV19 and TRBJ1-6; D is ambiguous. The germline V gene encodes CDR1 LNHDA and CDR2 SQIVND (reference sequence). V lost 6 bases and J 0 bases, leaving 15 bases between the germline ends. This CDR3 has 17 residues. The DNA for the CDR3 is TGTGCCAGTAGCATGAAGGGCCCCAGCTCCTATAATTCACCCCTCCACTTT. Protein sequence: CASSMKGPSSYNSPLHF.

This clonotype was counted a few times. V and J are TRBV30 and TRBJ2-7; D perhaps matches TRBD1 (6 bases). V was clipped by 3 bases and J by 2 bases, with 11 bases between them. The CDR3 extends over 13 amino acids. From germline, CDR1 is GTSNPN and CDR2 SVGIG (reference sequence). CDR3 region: CAWSDGTTYEQYF. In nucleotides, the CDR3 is TGTGCCTGGAGCGACGGGACAACCTACGAGCAGTACTTC.

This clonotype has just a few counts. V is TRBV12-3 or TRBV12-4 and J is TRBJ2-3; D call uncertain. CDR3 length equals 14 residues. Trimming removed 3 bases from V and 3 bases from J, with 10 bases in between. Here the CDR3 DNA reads TGTGCCAGCAGTTTTCCCCCCAGGACAGATACGCAGTATTTT. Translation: CASSFPPRTDTQYF.

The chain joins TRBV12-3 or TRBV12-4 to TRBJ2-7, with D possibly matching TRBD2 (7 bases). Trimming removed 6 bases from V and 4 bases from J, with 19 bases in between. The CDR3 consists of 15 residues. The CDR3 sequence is CASSRGGGIGYEQYF. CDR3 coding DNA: TGTGCCAGCAGCCGAGGGGGGGGAATTGGTTACGAGCAGTACTTC.

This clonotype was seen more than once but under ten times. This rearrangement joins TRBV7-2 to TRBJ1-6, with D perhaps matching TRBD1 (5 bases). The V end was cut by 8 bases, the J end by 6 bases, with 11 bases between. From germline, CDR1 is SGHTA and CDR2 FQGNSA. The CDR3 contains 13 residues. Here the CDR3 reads CASGGFGNSPLHF. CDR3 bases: TGTGCCAGCGGGGGATTCGGTAATTCACCCCTCCACTTT.

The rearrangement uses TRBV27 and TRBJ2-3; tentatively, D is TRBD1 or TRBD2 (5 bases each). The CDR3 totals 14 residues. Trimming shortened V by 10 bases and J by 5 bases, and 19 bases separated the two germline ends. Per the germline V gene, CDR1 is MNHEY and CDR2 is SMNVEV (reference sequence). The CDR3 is CATSVMGVVDTQYF. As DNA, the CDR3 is TGTGCCACTTCCGTGATGGGGGTGGTAGATACGCAGTATTTT.

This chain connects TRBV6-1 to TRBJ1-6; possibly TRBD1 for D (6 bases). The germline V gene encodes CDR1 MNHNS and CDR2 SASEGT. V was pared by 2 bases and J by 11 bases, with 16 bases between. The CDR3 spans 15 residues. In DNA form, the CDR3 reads TGTGCCAGCAGTGAACGGGCGGCCTGGGGGCCACCCCTCCACTTT. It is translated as CASSERAAWGPPLHF.

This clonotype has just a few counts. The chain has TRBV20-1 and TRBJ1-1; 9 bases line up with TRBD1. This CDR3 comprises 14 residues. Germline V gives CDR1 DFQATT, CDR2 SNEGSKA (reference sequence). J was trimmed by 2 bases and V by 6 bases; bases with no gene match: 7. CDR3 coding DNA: TGCAGTGCCTTAACGACAGGGGGTAACACTGAAGCTTTCTTT. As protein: CSALTTGGNTEAFF.

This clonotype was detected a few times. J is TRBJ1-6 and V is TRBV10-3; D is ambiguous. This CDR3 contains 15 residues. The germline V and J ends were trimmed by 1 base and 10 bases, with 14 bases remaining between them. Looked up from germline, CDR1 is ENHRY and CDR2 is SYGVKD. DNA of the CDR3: TGTGCCATCAGTGAGTACGCGGGTCCCAACTCACCCCTCCACTTT. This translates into CAISEYAGPNSPLHF.

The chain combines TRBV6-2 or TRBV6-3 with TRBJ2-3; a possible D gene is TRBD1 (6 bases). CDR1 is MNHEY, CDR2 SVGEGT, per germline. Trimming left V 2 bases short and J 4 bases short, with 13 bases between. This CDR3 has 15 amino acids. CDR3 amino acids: CASSYGGNRADTQYF. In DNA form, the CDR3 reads TGTGCCAGCAGTTACGGGGGCAATCGGGCAGATACGCAGTATTTT.

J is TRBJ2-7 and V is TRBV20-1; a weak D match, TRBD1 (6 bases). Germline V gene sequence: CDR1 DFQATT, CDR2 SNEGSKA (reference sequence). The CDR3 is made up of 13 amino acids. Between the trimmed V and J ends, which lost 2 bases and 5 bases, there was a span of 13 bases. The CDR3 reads CSARRGMGDEQYV. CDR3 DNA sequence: TGCAGTGCTAGAAGGGGGATGGGTGACGAGCAGTACGTC.

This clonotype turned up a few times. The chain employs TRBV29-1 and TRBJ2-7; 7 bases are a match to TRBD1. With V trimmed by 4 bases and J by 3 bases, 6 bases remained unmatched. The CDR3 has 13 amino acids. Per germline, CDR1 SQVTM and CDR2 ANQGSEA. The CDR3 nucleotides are TGCAGCGTTGTAGTAGGGGACAGCTACGAGCAGTACTTC. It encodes CSVVVGDSYEQYF.

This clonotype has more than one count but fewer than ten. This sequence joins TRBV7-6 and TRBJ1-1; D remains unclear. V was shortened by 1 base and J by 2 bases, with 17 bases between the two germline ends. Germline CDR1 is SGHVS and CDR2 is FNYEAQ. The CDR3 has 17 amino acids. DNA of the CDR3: TGTGCCAGCAGCTTAGTGGGGAAGGGCTCGCCTAACACTGAAGCTTTCTTT. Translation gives CASSLVGKGSPNTEAFF. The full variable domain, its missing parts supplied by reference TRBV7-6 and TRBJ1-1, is GAGVSQSPRYKVTKRGQDVALRCDPISGHVSLYWYRQALGQGPEFLTYFNYEAQQDKSGLPNDRFSAERPEGSISTLTIQRTEQRDSAMYRCASSLVGKGSPNTEAFFGQGTRLTVV.

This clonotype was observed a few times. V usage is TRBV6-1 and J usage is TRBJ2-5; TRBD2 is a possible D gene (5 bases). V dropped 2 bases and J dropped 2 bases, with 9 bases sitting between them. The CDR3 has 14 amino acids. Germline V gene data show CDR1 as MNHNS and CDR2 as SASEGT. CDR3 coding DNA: TGTGCCAGCAGTGAATCAAGACTACAAGAGACCCAGTACTTC. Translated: CASSESRLQETQYF.

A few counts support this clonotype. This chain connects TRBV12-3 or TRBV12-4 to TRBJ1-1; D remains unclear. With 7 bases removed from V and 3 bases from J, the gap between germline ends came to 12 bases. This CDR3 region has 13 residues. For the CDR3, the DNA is TGTGCCAGCACCCCTCGCAGCGACACTGAAGCTTTCTTT. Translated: CASTPRSDTEAFF.

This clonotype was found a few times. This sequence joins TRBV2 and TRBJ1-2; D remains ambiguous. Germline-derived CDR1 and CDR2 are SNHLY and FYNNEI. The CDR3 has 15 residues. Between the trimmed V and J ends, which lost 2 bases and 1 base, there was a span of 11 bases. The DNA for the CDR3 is TGTGCCAGCAGTGAACTGCGAAGGGTTAACTATGGCTACACCTTC. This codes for CASSELRRVNYGYTF.

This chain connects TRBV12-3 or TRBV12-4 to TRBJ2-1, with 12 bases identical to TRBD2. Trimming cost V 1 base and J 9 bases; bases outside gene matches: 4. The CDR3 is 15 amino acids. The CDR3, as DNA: TGTGCCAGCAGTTTAGGGACTAGCGGGGTTGGTGAGCAGTTCTTC. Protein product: CASSLGTSGVGEQFF.

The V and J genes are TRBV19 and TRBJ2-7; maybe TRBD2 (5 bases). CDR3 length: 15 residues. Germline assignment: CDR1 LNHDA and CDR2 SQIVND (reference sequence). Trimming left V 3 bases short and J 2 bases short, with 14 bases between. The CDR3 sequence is CASSMTSGKAYEQYF. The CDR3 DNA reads TGTGCCAGTAGTATGACATCCGGGAAGGCCTACGAGCAGTACTTC.

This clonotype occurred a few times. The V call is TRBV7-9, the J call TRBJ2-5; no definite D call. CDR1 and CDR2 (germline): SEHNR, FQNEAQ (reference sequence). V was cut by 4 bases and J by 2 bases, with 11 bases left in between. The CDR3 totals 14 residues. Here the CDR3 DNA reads TGTGCCAGCAGCTGGGGTTCATTACAAGAGACCCAGTACTTC. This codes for CASSWGSLQETQYF.

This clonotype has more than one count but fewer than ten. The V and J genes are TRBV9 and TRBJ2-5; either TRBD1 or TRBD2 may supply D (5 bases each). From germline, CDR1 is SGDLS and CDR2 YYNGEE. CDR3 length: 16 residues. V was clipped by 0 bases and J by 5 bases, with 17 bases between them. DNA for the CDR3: TGTGCCAGCAGCGTAGGGGGGTGGGGGAGTGTGGAGACCCAGTACTTC. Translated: CASSVGGWGSVETQYF.

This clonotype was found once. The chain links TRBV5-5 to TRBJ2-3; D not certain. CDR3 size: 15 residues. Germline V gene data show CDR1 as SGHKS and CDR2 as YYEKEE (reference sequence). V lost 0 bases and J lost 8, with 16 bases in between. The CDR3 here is CASSLATLLYPTQYF. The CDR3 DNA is TGTGCCAGCAGCTTGGCCACACTTCTTTACCCTACGCAGTATTTT.

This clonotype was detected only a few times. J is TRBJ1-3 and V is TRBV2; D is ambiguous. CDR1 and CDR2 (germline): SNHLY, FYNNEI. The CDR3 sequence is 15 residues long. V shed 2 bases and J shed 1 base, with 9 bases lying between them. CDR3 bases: TGTGCCAGCAGTGAATTTCATTATTCTGGAAACACCATATATTTT. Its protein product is CASSEFHYSGNTIYF.

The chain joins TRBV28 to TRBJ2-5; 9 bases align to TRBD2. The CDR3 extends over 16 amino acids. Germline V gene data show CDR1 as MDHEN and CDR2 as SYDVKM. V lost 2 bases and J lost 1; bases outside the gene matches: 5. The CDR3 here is CASSLGAGGTQETQYF. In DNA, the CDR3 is TGTGCCAGCAGTTTAGGAGCGGGGGGTACCCAAGAGACCCAGTACTTC.

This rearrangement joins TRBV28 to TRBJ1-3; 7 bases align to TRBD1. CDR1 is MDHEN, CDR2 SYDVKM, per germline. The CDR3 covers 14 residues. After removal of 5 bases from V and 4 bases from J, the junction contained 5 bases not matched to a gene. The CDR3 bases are TGTGCCAGCAGTATCAACAGGGGAGGAAACACCATATATTTT. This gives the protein CASSINRGGNTIYF.

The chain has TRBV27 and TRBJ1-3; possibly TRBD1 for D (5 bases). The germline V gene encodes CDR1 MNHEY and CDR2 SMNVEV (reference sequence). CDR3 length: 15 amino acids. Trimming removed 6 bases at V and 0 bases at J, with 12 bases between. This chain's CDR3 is CASRGLGSSGNTIYF. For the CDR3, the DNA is TGTGCCAGCAGGGGACTCGGCTCCTCTGGAAACACCATATATTTT.

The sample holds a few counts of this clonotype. CDR3 protein: CASSLDGADYNQPQHF. The DNA for the CDR3 is TGCGCCAGCAGCTTGGACGGAGCTGACTACAATCAGCCCCAGCATTTT. The gene calls are TRBV5-1 and TRBJ1-5; no definite D call. Germline CDR1 and CDR2: SGHRS and YFSETQ. The V and J ends lost 0 bases and 3 bases respectively, with 13 bases between them. The CDR3 runs to 16 residues.